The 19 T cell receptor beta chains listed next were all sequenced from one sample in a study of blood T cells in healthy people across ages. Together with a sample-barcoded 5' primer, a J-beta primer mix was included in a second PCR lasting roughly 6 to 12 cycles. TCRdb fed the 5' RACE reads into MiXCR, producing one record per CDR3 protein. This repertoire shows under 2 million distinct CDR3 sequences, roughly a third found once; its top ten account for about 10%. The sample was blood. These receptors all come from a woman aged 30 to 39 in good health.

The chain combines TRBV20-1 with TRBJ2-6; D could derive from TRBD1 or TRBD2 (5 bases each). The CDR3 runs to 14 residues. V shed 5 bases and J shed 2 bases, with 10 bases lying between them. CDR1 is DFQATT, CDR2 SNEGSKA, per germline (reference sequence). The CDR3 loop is CSARGVTGANVLTF. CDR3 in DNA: TGCAGTGCTCGAGGGGTGACTGGGGCCAACGTCCTGACTTTC.

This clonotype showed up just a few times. Here the CDR3 reads CASTLDGPYEQYF. The CDR3 region has the DNA TGTGCCAGCACCCTGGACGGCCCCTACGAGCAGTACTTC. The chain recombines TRBV2 with TRBJ2-7; D gene unclear. This CDR3 has 13 residues. Germline CDR1 reads SNHLY; CDR2 reads FYNNEI. Trimming left V 7 bases short and J 2 bases short, with 12 bases between. The variable domain in full, with the rest retrieved from reference TRBV2 and TRBJ2-7, is EPEVTQTPSHQVTQMGQEVILRCVPISNHLYFYWYRQILGQKVEFLVSFYNNEISEKSEIFDDQFSVERPDGSNFTLKIRSTKLEDSAMYFCASTLDGPYEQYFGPGTRLTVT.

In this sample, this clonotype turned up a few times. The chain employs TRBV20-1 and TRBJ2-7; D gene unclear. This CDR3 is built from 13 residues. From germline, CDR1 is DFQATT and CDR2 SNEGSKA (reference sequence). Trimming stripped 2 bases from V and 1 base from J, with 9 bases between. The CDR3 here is CSARKPTSYEQYF. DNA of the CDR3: TGCAGTGCTAGAAAGCCTACTTCCTACGAGCAGTACTTC.

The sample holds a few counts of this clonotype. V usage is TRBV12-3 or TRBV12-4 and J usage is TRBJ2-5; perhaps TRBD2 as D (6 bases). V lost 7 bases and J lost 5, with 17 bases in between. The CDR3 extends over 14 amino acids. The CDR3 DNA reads TGTGCCAGCACCCCAGGCGGGACCGCGGAGACCCAGTACTTC. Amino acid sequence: CASTPGGTAETQYF.

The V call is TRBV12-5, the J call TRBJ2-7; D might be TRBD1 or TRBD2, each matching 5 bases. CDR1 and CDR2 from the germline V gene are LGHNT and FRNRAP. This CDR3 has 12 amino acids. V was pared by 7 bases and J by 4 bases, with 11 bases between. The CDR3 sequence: CASAGDLYEQYF. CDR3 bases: TGTGCTAGTGCCGGGGACCTTTACGAGCAGTACTTC.

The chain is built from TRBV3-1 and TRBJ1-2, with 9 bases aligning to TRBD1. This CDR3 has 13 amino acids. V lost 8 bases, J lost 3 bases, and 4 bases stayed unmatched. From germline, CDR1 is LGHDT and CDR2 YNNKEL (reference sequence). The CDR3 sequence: CASAQGADYGYTF. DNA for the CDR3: TGTGCCAGCGCACAGGGGGCTGACTATGGCTACACCTTC.

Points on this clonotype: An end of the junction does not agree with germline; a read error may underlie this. The CDR3 here is CSAPGPHTDTRYF. In nucleotides, the CDR3 is TGCAGTGCTCCCGGGCCCCACACAGATACGCGGTATTTT. The V and J genes are TRBV20-1 and TRBJ2-3, with D uncertain. The CDR3 runs 13 residues. CDR1 DFQATT and CDR2 SNEGSKA come from the germline V gene (reference sequence).

The CDR3 nucleotides read TGCGCCAGCAGCCGGACAGGGGGCGTCGGCACAGATACGCAGTATTTT. This sequence encodes CASSRTGGVGTDTQYF. V and J are TRBV5-1 and TRBJ2-3; 11 positions agree with TRBD1. J gave up 1 base and V 4 bases, and 5 bases lay outside the gene matches. This CDR3 is built from 16 residues. From germline, CDR1 is SGHRS and CDR2 YFSETQ.

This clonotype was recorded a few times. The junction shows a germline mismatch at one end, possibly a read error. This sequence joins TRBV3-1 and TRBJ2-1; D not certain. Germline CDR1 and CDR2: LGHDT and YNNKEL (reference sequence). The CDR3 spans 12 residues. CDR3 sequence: CTSSQDRHEQFF. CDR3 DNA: TGTACCAGCAGCCAAGATAGGCATGAGCAGTTCTTC.

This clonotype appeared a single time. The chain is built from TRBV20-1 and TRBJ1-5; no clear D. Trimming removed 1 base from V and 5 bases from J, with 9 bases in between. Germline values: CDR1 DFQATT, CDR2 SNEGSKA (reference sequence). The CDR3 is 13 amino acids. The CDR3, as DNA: TGCAGTGCTAGAGTTGGGAAACATCAGCCCCAGCATTTT. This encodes CSARVGKHQPQHF.

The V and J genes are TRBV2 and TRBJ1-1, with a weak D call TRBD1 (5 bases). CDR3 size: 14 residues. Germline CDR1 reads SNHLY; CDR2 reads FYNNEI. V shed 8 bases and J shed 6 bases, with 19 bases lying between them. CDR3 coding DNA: TGTGCCAGCCCCGGGACCGGGCTGAGGGCTGAAGCTTTCTTT. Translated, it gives CASPGTGLRAEAFF. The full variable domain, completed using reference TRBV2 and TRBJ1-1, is EPEVTQTPSHQVTQMGQEVILRCVPISNHLYFYWYRQILGQKVEFLVSFYNNEISEKSEIFDDQFSVERPDGSNFTLKIRSTKLEDSAMYFCASPGTGLRAEAFFGQGTRLTVV.

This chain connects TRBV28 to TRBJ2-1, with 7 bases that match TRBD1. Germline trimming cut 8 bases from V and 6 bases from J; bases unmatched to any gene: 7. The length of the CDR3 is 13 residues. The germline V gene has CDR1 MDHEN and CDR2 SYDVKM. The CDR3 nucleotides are TGTGCCAGCCGGGACAGCCCCTTCAATGAGCAGTTCTTC. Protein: CASRDSPFNEQFF.

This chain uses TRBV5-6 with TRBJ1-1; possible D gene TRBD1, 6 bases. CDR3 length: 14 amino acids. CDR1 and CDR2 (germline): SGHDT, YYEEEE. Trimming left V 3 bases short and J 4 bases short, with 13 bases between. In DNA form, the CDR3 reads TGTGCCAGCAGCTCCGGGGTGGGGGCCACTGAAGCTTTCTTT. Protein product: CASSSGVGATEAFF.

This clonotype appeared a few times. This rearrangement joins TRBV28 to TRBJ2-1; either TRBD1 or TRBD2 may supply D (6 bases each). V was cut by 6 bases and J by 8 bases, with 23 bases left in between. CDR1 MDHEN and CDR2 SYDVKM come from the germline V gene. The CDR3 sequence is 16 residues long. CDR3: CASRTGGPSLRDEQFF. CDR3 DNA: TGTGCCAGCAGAACCGGGGGCCCTAGTCTACGAGATGAGCAGTTCTTC.

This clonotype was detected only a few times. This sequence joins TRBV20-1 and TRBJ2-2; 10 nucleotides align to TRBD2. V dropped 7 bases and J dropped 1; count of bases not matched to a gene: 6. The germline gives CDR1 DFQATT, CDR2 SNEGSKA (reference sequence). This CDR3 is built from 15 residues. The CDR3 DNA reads TGCAGTGTCCCCCCTAGCGGGGGGAACACCGGGGAGCTGTTTTTT. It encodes CSVPPSGGNTGELFF.

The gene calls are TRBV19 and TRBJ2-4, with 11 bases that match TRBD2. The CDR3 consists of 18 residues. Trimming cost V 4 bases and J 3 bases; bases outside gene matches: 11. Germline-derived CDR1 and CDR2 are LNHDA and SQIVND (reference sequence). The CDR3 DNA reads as TGTGCCAGTAGTACATTGTCCGGGACTAGCGGCTTCAAAAACATTCAGTACTTC. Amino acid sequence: CASSTLSGTSGFKNIQYF.

The CDR3 DNA follows: TGTGCCAGCAGCACGCCAGCGAGGGGCTCCTACAATGAGCAGTTCTTC. This translates into CASSTPARGSYNEQFF. The rearrangement joins TRBV2 to TRBJ2-1; D tentatively reads TRBD1 or TRBD2 (5 bases each). Germline V gene sequence: CDR1 SNHLY, CDR2 FYNNEI. V lost 6 bases to trimming and J lost 0 bases, with 15 bases between them. This CDR3 has 16 amino acids.

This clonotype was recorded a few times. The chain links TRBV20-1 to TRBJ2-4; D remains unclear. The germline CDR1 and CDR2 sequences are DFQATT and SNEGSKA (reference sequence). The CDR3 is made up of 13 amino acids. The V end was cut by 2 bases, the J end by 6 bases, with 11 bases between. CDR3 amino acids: CSARTDKRNIQYF. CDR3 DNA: TGCAGTGCTAGAACCGATAAAAGAAACATTCAGTACTTC.

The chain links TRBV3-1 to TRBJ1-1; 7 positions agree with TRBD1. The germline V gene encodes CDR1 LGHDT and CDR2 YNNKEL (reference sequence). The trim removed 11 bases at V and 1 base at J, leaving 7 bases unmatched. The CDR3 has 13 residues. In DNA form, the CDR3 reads TGTGCCTGCCAGGGGGGCCCGAACACTGAAGCTTTCTTT. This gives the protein CACQGGPNTEAFF.